This T cell receptor beta chain was obtained from a study of CD8 T cells in Susac syndrome. The RNA input was 0.5 to 1 ug, and it was reverse transcribed with random hexamers. One entry per CDR3 protein, called by TCRdb with MiXCR from the immunoSEQ multiplex PCR reads. This table has 20,000 to 25,000 distinct CDR3 sequences, just under 95% appearing once. The CDR3 has 15 residues. CDR1 and CDR2 from the germline V gene are SGHNT and YYREEE (reference sequence). The germline V and J ends were trimmed by 1 base and 6 bases, with 14 bases remaining between them. This TCR derives from a human donor in good health. The V gene is TRBV5-4, the J gene TRBJ1-5; perhaps TRBD1 as D (6 bases). The sample was CD8+ T cells from PBMCs. In DNA form, the CDR3 reads TGTGCCAGCAGCTTGACAGGGTATACGGGTCAGCCCCAGCATTTT. Translating it yields CASSLTGYTGQPQHF.